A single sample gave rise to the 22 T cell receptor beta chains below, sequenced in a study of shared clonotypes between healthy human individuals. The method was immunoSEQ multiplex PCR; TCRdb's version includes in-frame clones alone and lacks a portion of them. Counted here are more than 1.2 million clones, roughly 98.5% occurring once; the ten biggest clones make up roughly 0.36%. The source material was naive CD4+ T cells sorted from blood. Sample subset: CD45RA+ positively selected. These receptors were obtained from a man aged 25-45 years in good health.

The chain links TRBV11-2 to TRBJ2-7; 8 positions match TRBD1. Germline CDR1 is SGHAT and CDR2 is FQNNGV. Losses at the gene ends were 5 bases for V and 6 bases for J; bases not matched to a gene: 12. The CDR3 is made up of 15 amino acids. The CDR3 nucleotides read TGTGCCAGCAGCCGGAAGACAGGGGATGATTTCGAGCAGTACTTC. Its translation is CASSRKTGDDFEQYF. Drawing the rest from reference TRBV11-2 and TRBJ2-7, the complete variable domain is EAGVAQSPRYKIIEKRQSVAFWCNPISGHATLYWYQQILGQGPKLLIQFQNNGVVDDSQLPKDRFSAERLKGVDSTLKIQPAKLEDSAVYLCASSRKTGDDFEQYFGPGTRLTVT.

This chain's CDR3 is CASSSGTGGRAFF. In DNA, the CDR3 is TGTGCCAGCAGCTCCGGGACAGGGGGTCGGGCTTTCTTT. V and J are TRBV7-9 and TRBJ1-1; the match to TRBD1 covers 11 bases. The CDR3 spans 13 residues. Germline loops: CDR1 SEHNR, CDR2 FQNEAQ (reference sequence). V trimming: 4 bases; J trimming: 11 bases; junction bases outside the gene matches: 6. Full variable domain (outside the CDR3, taken from reference TRBV7-9 and TRBJ1-1): DTGVSQNPRHKITKRGQNVTFRCDPISEHNRLYWYRQTLGQGPEFLTYFQNEAQLEKSRLLSDRFSAERPKGSFSTLEIQRTEQGDSAMYLCASSSGTGGRAFFGQGTRLTVV.

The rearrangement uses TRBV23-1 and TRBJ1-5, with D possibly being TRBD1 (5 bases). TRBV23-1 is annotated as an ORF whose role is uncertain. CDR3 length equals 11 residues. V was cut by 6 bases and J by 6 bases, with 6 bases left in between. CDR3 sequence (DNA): TGCGCCAGCAGCAGGGTTCAGCCCCAGCATTTT. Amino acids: CASSRVQPQHF.

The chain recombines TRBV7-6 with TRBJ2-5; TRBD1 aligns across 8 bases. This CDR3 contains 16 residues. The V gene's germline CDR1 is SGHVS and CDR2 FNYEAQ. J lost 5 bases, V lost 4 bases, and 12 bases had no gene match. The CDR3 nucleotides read TGTGCCAGCAGCTCCGTATTTGACAGGGGTGGGGAGACCCAGTACTTC. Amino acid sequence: CASSSVFDRGGETQYF.

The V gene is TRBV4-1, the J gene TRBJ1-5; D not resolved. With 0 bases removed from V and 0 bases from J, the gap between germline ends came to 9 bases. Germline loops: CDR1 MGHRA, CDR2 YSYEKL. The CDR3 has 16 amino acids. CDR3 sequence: CASSQESVYSNQPQHF. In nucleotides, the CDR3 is TGCGCCAGCAGCCAAGAGTCTGTGTATAGCAATCAGCCCCAGCATTTT.

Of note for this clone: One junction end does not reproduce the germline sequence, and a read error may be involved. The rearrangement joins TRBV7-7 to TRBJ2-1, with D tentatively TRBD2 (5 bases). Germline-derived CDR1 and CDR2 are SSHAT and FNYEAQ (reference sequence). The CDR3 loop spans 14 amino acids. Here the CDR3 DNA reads TGTGCTAGCAGCCGGGGTAGCTCCTACAATGAGCAGTTCTTC. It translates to CASSRGSSYNEQFF.

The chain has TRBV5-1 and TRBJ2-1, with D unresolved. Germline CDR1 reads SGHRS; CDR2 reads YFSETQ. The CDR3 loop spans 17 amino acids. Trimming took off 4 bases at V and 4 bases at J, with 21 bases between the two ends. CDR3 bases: TGCGCCAGCAGCCCGAACAACCCTACATTAACTTACAATGAGCAGTTCTTC. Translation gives CASSPNNPTLTYNEQFF.

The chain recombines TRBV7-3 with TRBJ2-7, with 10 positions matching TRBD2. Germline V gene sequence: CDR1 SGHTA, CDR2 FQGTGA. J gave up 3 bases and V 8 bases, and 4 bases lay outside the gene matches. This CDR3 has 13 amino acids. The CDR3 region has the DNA TGTGCCAGCGCGGCTAGCGGGAGCTACGAGCAGTACTTC. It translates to CASAASGSYEQYF.

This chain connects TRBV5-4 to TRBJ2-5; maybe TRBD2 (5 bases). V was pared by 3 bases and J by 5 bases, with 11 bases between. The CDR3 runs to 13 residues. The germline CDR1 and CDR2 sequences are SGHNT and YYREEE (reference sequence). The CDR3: CASSYDGIETQYF. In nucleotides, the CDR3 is TGTGCCAGCAGCTACGACGGGATTGAGACCCAGTACTTC.

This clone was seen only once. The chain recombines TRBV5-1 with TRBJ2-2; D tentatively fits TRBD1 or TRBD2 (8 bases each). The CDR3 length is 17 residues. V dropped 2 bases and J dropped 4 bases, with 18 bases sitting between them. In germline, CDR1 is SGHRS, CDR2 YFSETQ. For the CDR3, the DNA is TGCGCCAGCAGCTTCCAGGGGGCCCTAGCGGGCACCGGGGAGCTGTTTTTT. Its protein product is CASSFQGALAGTGELFF.

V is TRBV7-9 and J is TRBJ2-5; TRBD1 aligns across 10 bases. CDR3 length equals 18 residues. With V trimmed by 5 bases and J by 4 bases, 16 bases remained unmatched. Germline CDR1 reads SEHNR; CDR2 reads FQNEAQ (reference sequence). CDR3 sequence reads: CASSPTWPGQGLLETQYF. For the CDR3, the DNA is TGTGCCAGCAGCCCAACGTGGCCGGGACAGGGGTTATTAGAGACCCAGTACTTC.

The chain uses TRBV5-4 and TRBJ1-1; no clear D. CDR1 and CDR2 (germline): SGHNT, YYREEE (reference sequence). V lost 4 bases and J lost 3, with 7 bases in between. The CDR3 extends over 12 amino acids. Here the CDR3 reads CASSDLDTEAFF. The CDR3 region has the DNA TGTGCCAGCAGCGACCTAGACACTGAAGCTTTCTTT.

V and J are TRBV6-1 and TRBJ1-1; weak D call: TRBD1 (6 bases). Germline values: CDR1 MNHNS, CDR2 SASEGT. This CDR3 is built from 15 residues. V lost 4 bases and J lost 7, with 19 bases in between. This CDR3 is CASSVSGQLFREAFF. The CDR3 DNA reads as TGTGCCAGCAGTGTATCCGGACAGCTCTTCCGTGAAGCTTTCTTT.

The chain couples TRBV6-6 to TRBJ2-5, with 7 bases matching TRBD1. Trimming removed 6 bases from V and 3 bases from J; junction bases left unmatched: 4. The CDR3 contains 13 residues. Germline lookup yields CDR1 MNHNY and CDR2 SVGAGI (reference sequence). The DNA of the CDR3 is TGTGCCAGCAGCGGGACAGCCGAAGAGACCCAGTACTTC. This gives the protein CASSGTAEETQYF.

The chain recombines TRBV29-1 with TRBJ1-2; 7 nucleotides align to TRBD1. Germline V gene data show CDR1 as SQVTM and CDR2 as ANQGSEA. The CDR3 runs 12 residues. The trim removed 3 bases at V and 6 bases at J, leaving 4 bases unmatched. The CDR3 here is CSVDTGENGYTF. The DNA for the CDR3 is TGCAGCGTTGACACAGGGGAGAATGGCTACACCTTC.

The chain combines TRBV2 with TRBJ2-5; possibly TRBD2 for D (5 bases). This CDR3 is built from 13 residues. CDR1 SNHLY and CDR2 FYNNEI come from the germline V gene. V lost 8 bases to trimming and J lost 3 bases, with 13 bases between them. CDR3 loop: CASYTTREETQYF. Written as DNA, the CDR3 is TGTGCCAGCTACACAACTAGGGAAGAGACCCAGTACTTC.

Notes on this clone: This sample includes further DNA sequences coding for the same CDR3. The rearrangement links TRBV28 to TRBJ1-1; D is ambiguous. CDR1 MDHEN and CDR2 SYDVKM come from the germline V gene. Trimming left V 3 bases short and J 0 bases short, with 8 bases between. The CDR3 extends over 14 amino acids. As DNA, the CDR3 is TGTGCCAGCAGTTTGGGCGGCCTGAACACTGAAGCTTTCTTT. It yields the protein CASSLGGLNTEAFF.

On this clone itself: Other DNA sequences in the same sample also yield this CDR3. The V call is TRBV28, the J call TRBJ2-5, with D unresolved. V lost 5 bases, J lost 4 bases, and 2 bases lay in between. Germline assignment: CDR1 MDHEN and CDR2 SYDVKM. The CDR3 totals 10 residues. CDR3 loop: CASSRETQYF. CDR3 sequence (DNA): TGTGCCAGCAGTCGAGAGACCCAGTACTTC.

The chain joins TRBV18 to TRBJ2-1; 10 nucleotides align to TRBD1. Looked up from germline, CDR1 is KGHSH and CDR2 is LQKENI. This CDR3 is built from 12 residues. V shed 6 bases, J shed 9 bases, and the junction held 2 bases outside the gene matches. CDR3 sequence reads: CASSTGGFEQFF. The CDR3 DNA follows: TGTGCCAGCTCGACAGGGGGCTTTGAGCAGTTCTTC.

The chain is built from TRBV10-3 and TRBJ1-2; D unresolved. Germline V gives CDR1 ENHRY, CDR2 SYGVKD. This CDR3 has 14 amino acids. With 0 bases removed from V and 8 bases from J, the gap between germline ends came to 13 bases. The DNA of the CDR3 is TGTGCCATCAGTGAGTCGAGGGATGCGGTGGGCTACACCTTC. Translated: CAISESRDAVGYTF.

The CDR3 loop is CASSIAPGELFF. The CDR3, as DNA: TGTGCCAGCAGCATAGCCCCCGGGGAGCTGTTTTTT. The genes are TRBV9 and TRBJ2-2; D is uncertain. Trimming stripped 4 bases from V and 6 bases from J, with 7 bases between. Per germline, CDR1 SGDLS and CDR2 YYNGEE. There are 12 residues in the CDR3.

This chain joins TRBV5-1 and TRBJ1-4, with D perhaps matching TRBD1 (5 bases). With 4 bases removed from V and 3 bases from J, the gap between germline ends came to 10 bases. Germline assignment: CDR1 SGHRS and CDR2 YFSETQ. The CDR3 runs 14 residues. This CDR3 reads CASSILGANEKLFF. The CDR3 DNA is TGCGCCAGCAGCATCTTGGGGGCTAATGAAAAACTGTTTTTT.